A single TCR beta chain is shown here with its context. What it binds is not known. J gave up 8 bases and V 0 bases, and 13 bases lay outside the gene matches. The CDR3 extends over 17 amino acids. Germline V lookup: CDR1 LGHNA, CDR2 YNFKEQ. The data were taken from a study of radiotherapy plus CTLA-4 blockade in lung cancer. The wider study: In around 17% of patients, objective responses were seen; approximately 31% had disease control.

Clones were read by immunoSEQ multiplex PCR, and TCRdb kept only the in-frame ones, dropping some. Among about 60,000 clones listed, about 80% were seen once. Findings and limits, study-wide: Early blood T cell clone changes and increased post-radiation serum interferon-beta were reportedly the strongest response predictors. TCR clones originating in tumors grew in number in blood after radiotherapy plus ipilimumab.

This chain uses TRBV4-2 with TRBJ2-1; 7 bases fit TRBD1. This sequence originates from a human donor with non-small cell lung cancer who had a partial response to radiotherapy plus ipilimumab. Source: peripheral blood, taken from a patient treated with radiotherapy plus ipilimumab. CDR3 sequence reads: CASSQEALGGALYEQFF. In DNA, the CDR3 is TGTGCCAGCAGCCAAGAGGCTTTAGGGGGCGCGTTGTATGAGCAGTTCTTC.